This is a list of T cell receptor beta chains from one sample in a study of cytomegalovirus exposure and HLA in healthy donors. Generated by immunoSEQ multiplex PCR, the TCRdb table keeps only in-frame clones and is missing some. The repertoire includes 200,000 to 250,000 clones, around 85% of them detected once, and 1% to 1.5% sits in the top ten. Sequences were obtained from PBMCs. These receptors were obtained from a human donor in good health. The conserved cysteine and the conserved F or W are not part of the CDR3 here.

len: 15; j_gene: TRBJ2-1; v_gene: TRBV14; CDR3aa: ASSPRGSGRVYNEQF
len: 13; j_gene: TRBJ2-1; v_gene: TRBV15; CDR3aa: ATSPGTGDYNEQF
len: 16; j_gene: TRBJ2-1; v_gene: TRBV4-1; CDR3aa: ASSQETLAGSSYNEQF
len: 12; j_gene: TRBJ2-7; v_gene: TRBV4-3; CDR3aa: ASSQVDRAYEQY
len: 13; j_gene: TRBJ2-2; v_gene: TRBV7-7; CDR3aa: ASSLWTGNTGELF
len: 13; j_gene: TRBJ2-3; v_gene: TRBV13; CDR3aa: ASSFPRGMADTQY
len: 13; j_gene: TRBJ2-7; v_gene: TRBV5-8; CDR3aa: ASSLAGTSGYEQY
len: 12; j_gene: TRBJ1-1; v_gene: TRBV19; CDR3aa: ASSEGQGDTEAF
len: 13; j_gene: TRBJ2-7; v_gene: TRBV27; CDR3aa: ASSSRPGTEYEQY
len: 14; j_gene: TRBJ2-2; v_gene: TRBV7-9; CDR3aa: ASTLMSGSDTGELF
len: 14; j_gene: TRBJ2-1; v_gene: TRBV27; CDR3aa: ASSTLSGRGRDEQF
len: 16; j_gene: TRBJ1-5; v_gene: TRBV4-1; CDR3aa: ASSQDVAGGYLNQPQH
len: 14; j_gene: TRBJ2-3; v_gene: TRBV7-9; CDR3aa: SSSGGGQVLGDTQY
len: 13; j_gene: TRBJ1-2; v_gene: TRBV2; CDR3aa: ASPVQGAIVDGYT
len: 12; j_gene: TRBJ2-7; v_gene: TRBV7-2; CDR3aa: ASSLALQAPGQY
len: 12; j_gene: TRBJ2-5; v_gene: TRBV28; CDR3aa: ASRGTSGQETQY
len: 14; j_gene: TRBJ1-6; v_gene: TRBV4-1; CDR3aa: ASSQWWVRGRSPLH
len: 14; j_gene: TRBJ2-3; v_gene: TRBV4-2; CDR3aa: ASSQVPSSSTDTQY
len: 12; j_gene: TRBJ2-2; v_gene: TRBV28; CDR3aa: ASSLRGASGELF
len: 11; j_gene: TRBJ1-5; v_gene: TRBV30; CDR3aa: AWGQVGYQPQH